Sequencing of this T cell receptor (beta chain) was carried out in a study of T cells expressing NK-cell markers (dated by TCRdb to about 2020). Study-level background: Three sorted T-cell subsets (CD3+CD56+NKG2C+, CD3+CD56+NKG2C- and CD3+CD56-NKG2C+) from 8 or 9 donors had their TCR beta-chain repertoires profiled. Of the eight sequenced donors, seven were found to be HCMV-seropositive and one was found to be HCMV-seronegative. Randomly selected healthy volunteers, three men and five women, were used as the eight sequenced donors. The libraries were sequenced on Illumina HiSeq 2000/2500, MiSeq or NextSeq, producing 2 x 150 bp reads.

Worth noting for this clonotype: What antigen it recognizes has not been identified.

Sequencing was performed on an Illumina HiSeq 2000. TCR beta cDNA libraries were made by 5'RACE template switching that added a universal primer site and unique molecular identifiers. cDNA synthesis was primed from the TCR beta constant segment and was followed by two successive PCR amplification steps. For the original study's pipeline: MIGEC was used to demultiplex reads and group reads by UMI, and MiTCR was used to assemble and quantify clonotypes. To exclude erroneous sequences, any TCR cDNA sequence not supported by at least two reads was discarded. Downstream repertoire analysis used the tcR package, and clonotypes were matched across fractions by CDR3 nucleotide sequence plus V segment. VDJmatch was used to annotate antigen specificity against VDJdb, with one amino acid substitution in CDR3 permitted. After TCRdb reprocessed the reads, each CDR3 protein sequence was kept as one row, without DNA. TCRdb assigned the V and J calls; the authors' analysis was not used. The sample table records 250,000 or so distinct CDR3 sequences. About 4.2% of the sample goes to the ten largest clones.

HCMV-specific IgG was detected in serum with a commercial ELISA kit to determine HCMV serostatus. Peripheral blood mononuclear cells were isolated from blood by Ficoll density gradient centrifugation. General study outcomes and caveats: It remained unclear whether the expanded NKG2C-expressing T cell clones were specific for HCMV antigens. Those dominant clonotypes were again the most abundant among CD3+CD56-NKG2C+ cells in a handful of donors, at about 25-60.1%. For roughly 6 donors, the dominant CD3+CD56+NKG2C+ clonotypes were among the top 10 CD8+ clonotypes and accounted for 1.0-7.0% of CD8+ T cells.

There are 14 amino acids in the CDR3, from cysteine to phenylalanine inclusive. The record lacks a DNA sequence. Sequences MNHEY (CDR1) and SVGAGI (CDR2) are obtained from the germline V gene. Rearrangement joined TRBV6-5 to TRBJ2-1; the D call from TCRdb, TRBD2, cannot be confirmed without DNA. The sequence derives from a woman between 18 and 70 years old in good health. The sample was blood T cells: a sorted CD56 or NKG2C T cell subset, CD4+ or CD8+ T cells, or bulk PBMC T cells (not recorded which). The CDR3 here reads CASSWDFLSNEQFF.